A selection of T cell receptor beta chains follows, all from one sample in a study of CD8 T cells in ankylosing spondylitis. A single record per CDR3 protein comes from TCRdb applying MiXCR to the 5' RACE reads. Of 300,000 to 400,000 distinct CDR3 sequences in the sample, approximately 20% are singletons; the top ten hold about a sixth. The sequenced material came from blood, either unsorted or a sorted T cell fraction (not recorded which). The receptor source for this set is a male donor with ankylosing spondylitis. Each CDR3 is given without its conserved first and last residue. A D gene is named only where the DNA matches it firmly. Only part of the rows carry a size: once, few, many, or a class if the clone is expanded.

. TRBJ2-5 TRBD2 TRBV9 ASSVGGLAGGETQY
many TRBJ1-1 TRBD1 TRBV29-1 SVETGGNTEAF
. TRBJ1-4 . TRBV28 ASSLSGGDEKLF
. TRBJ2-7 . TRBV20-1 SSGDGEQY
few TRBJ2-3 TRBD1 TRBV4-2 ASSQRQGSTDTQY
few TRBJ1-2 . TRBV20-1 SASRGDIPGYT
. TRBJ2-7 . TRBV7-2 ASSLARAHEQY
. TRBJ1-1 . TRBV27 ASSLGDRHTEAF
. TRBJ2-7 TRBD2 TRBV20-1 SARGRGAVYEQY
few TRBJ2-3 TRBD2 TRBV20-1 SARLAGITDTQY
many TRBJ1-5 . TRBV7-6 ASSLAEEQPQH
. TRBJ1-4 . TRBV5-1 ASSLSPTNEKLF
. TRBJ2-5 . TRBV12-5 ASGPGPSYQETQY
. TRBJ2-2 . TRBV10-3 AISDNNKNTGELF